Shown below are 22 T cell receptor beta chains from a single sample sequenced in a study of T cells in Graves' hyperthyroidism and ophthalmopathy (dated by TCRdb to between 2018 and 2021). Library preparation was by multiplex PCR. The instrument was an Illumina HiSeq 2000. Amplification of TCR beta CDR3 regions was carried out from RNA transcripts. The first round of RT-PCR for the TCR CDR3 was performed with the HTBI primer set and the Qiagen OneStep RT-PCR kit. Using fastp trimming at Q25 and MiXCR clonotype assembly, TCRdb reanalyzed the public sequencing data and kept in-frame beta chains. Every entry covers one CDR3 protein and lists the most common genes and DNA from its rows. Here the sample has about 280,000 distinct CDR3 sequences; 25% occur a single time. The ten biggest clones cover more than 25% of the sample. The material sequenced was blood. The receptors were gathered from a man in his forties with Graves' hyperthyroidism that later progressed to Graves' ophthalmopathy.

This clonotype was counted at least ten times. The chain joins TRBV2 to TRBJ2-5; a possible D gene is TRBD2 (6 bases). The CDR3 loop spans 17 amino acids. The germline V gene has CDR1 SNHLY and CDR2 FYNNEI. V dropped 0 bases and J dropped 0 bases, with 14 bases sitting between them. CDR3: CASSEALTGEYQETQYF. The CDR3 DNA is TGTGCCAGCAGTGAAGCGCTGACGGGGGAGTACCAAGAGACCCAGTACTTC. The entire variable domain, with the rest obtained from reference TRBV2 and TRBJ2-5, is as follows: EPEVTQTPSHQVTQMGQEVILRCVPISNHLYFYWYRQILGQKVEFLVSFYNNEISEKSEIFDDQFSVERPDGSNFTLKIRSTKLEDSAMYFCASSEALTGEYQETQYFGPGTRLLVL.

In this sample, this clonotype turned up many times. The V gene is TRBV30, the J gene TRBJ2-6, with TRBD1 identical over 7 bases. Germline V gene sequence: CDR1 GTSNPN, CDR2 SVGIG (reference sequence). V lost 6 bases, J lost 2 bases, and 4 bases stayed unmatched. CDR3 length: 14 amino acids. CDR3 sequence: CACNRGPGANVLTF. DNA for the CDR3: TGTGCCTGCAACAGGGGACCTGGGGCCAACGTCCTGACTTTC.

This clonotype was seen at least ten times. The CDR3 region has the DNA TGTGCCAGCCGCGCTAGCGGAGCCACCTACGAGCAGTACTTC. Translating gives CASRASGATYEQYF. This chain connects TRBV6-5 to TRBJ2-7; 7 bases map to TRBD2. J lost 2 bases, V lost 8 bases, and 9 bases had no gene match. Per germline, CDR1 MNHEY and CDR2 SVGAGI. This CDR3 region has 14 residues.

This rearrangement joins TRBV13 to TRBJ1-2; TRBD1 might be the D (6 bases). The V and J ends lost 0 bases and 3 bases respectively, with 11 bases between them. CDR3 length: 15 amino acids. The germline V gene encodes CDR1 PRHDT and CDR2 FYEKMQ (reference sequence). CDR3 sequence reads: CASSLGRGLDYGYTF. The CDR3 DNA reads TGTGCCAGCAGCTTAGGACGGGGGCTTGACTATGGCTACACCTTC.

This clonotype was seen ten or more times. CDR3 DNA: TGTGCCAGCAGCCTCCGGTCAGAAGGCAACATTCAGTACTTC. It yields the protein CASSLRSEGNIQYF. The chain carries TRBV11-2 and TRBJ2-4; D uncertain. Germline V CDR1 and CDR2: SGHAT, FQNNGV. Trimming pared 5 bases from V and 7 bases from J, leaving 15 bases between. The CDR3 contains 14 residues.

Ten or more counts support this clonotype. The chain couples TRBV5-1 to TRBJ2-7; 10 nucleotides match TRBD1. Germline V gene data show CDR1 as SGHRS and CDR2 as YFSETQ. V lost 4 bases and J lost 2; bases outside the gene matches: 3. CDR3 size: 14 residues. The CDR3 DNA reads as TGCGCCAGCAGCCCCGGACAGGGGGCCTACGAGCAGTACTTC. It specifies CASSPGQGAYEQYF.

The gene calls are TRBV5-1 and TRBJ2-7, with a tentative D call TRBD2 (6 bases). Trimming stripped 4 bases from V and 0 bases from J, with 20 bases between. The CDR3 runs 17 residues. Germline CDR1 SGHRS, CDR2 YFSETQ. The CDR3 nucleotides are TGCGCCAGCAGCCCACCCGGGACTCACACAGGCTCCTACGAGCAGTACTTC. Its protein product is CASSPPGTHTGSYEQYF.

This clonotype occurred many times. The CDR3 DNA follows: TGTGCCAGCAGTTTCCCCGGGACAGGGTACACTGAAGCTTTCTTT. Translation gives CASSFPGTGYTEAFF. V and J are TRBV28 and TRBJ1-1; TRBD1 matches 9 bases. The CDR3 is made up of 15 amino acids. Germline V gene sequence: CDR1 MDHEN, CDR2 SYDVKM. V lost 3 bases and J lost 3; bases outside the gene matches: 5.

This clonotype was recorded at least ten times. This chain links TRBV2 with TRBJ2-5; 10 nucleotides agree with TRBD2. Germline CDR1 reads SNHLY; CDR2 reads FYNNEI. Losses at the gene ends were 6 bases for V and 5 bases for J; bases not matched to a gene: 6. The CDR3 loop spans 14 amino acids. CDR3 region: CASRGGLARETQYF. The CDR3 coding sequence is TGTGCCAGCAGAGGGGGACTAGCGAGGGAGACCCAGTACTTC.

This sequence joins TRBV6-2 or TRBV6-3 and TRBJ1-5; TRBD1 matches at 9 bases. The CDR3 loop spans 18 amino acids. Looked up from germline, CDR1 is MNHEY and CDR2 is SVGEGT. V lost 0 bases to trimming and J lost 2 bases; unmatched junction nucleotides: 8. This CDR3 is CASSYSRDRDKGNQPQHF. As DNA, the CDR3 is TGTGCCAGCAGTTACTCCCGGGACAGGGATAAGGGCAATCAGCCCCAGCATTTT.

This clonotype was counted at least ten times. This rearrangement joins TRBV10-2 to TRBJ2-7; 7 bases fit TRBD1. The ends lost 6 bases at V and 0 bases at J; junction bases unmatched: 11. The CDR3 spans 16 residues. Germline V gene sequence: CDR1 WSHSY, CDR2 SAAADI. CDR3 bases: TGCGCCAGCAGCCCACAAACAGGGGCCCTCTCCTACGAGCAGTACTTC. It translates to CASSPQTGALSYEQYF.

This clonotype was seen more than once but under ten times. The chain is built from TRBV27 and TRBJ1-6; 9 positions agree with TRBD1. CDR3 length: 13 amino acids. CDR1 MNHEY and CDR2 SMNVEV come from the germline V gene (reference sequence). Trimming at V came to 7 bases and at J to 7 bases, leaving 2 bases not matched to a gene. The CDR3 DNA follows: TGTGCCAGCAATGACAGGGGGAATTCACCCCTCCACTTT. It encodes CASNDRGNSPLHF.

This clonotype was seen ten or more times. V gene TRBV11-1 combines with J gene TRBJ2-7; 12 bases line up with TRBD2. The CDR3 totals 17 residues. V lost 5 bases and J lost 0; bases outside the gene matches: 8. Germline values: CDR1 SGHAT, CDR2 FQDESV (reference sequence). CDR3 sequence reads: CASSTRTSGDSSYEQYF. DNA of the CDR3: TGTGCCAGCAGCACCCGGACTAGCGGGGACAGCTCCTACGAGCAGTACTTC.

Many counts were recorded for this clonotype. This chain joins TRBV5-1 and TRBJ2-7; D might be TRBD1 (5 bases). V was trimmed by 0 bases and J by 2 bases, leaving 9 bases between them. The CDR3 extends over 14 amino acids. CDR1 and CDR2 from the germline V gene are SGHRS and YFSETQ. CDR3 in amino acids: CASSLGQITYEQYF. The DNA for the CDR3 is TGCGCCAGCAGCTTGGGACAGATAACCTACGAGCAGTACTTC.

This clonotype has at least ten counts. V and J are TRBV19 and TRBJ1-5, with a possible D match to TRBD1 (5 bases). Trimming left V 5 bases short and J 0 bases short, with 11 bases between. The CDR3 length is 15 residues. Germline V CDR1 and CDR2: LNHDA, SQIVND (reference sequence). CDR3 amino acids: CASSDGHYSNQPQHF. In DNA, the CDR3 is TGTGCCAGTAGTGACGGACATTATAGCAATCAGCCCCAGCATTTT.

This CDR3 is CASSVRMGWEQYF. The CDR3 DNA follows: TGTGCCAGCAGTGTTAGGATGGGATGGGAGCAGTACTTC. This chain links TRBV6-4 with TRBJ2-7; unclear D gene. CDR1 and CDR2 (germline): MRHNA, SNTAGT. V lost 4 bases and J lost 7, with 14 bases in between. This CDR3 has 13 residues.

This rearrangement joins TRBV20-1 to TRBJ1-2; no clear D gene. Between the trimmed V and J ends, which lost 0 bases and 7 bases, there was a span of 18 bases. The CDR3 runs 15 residues. The germline CDR1 and CDR2 sequences are DFQATT and SNEGSKA (reference sequence). The DNA of the CDR3 is TGCAGTGCTAGAGATCGTATAACCCCCGCTCCTGGCTACACCTTC. The encoded protein is CSARDRITPAPGYTF.

There are many counts of this clonotype. This chain joins TRBV6-5 and TRBJ1-2; D perhaps matches TRBD1 (5 bases). Germline V lookup: CDR1 MNHEY, CDR2 SVGAGI. Trimming removed 0 bases from V and 4 bases from J, with 9 bases in between. This CDR3 comprises 14 residues. The CDR3 sequence is CASSYSRTPYGYTF. The DNA of the CDR3 is TGTGCCAGCAGTTACTCGAGGACACCCTATGGCTACACCTTC.

The V gene is TRBV6-5, the J gene TRBJ1-3; 7 bases map to TRBD1. Trimming took 2 bases from V and 9 from J; bases not matched to a gene: 7. The CDR3 loop spans 14 amino acids. Germline V CDR1 and CDR2: MNHEY, SVGAGI. This chain's CDR3 is CASSYTRQGGTIYF. The DNA of the CDR3 is TGTGCCAGCAGTTACACACGACAGGGAGGCACCATATATTTT.

The sample holds many counts of this clonotype. The CDR3 DNA reads as TGTGCCAGCAGCCGGACAGGGGAAAACTACGAGCAGTACTTC. Its protein product is CASSRTGENYEQYF. The rearrangement uses TRBV27 and TRBJ2-7, with 9 bases matching TRBD1. The CDR3 sequence is 14 residues long. Germline-derived CDR1 and CDR2 are MNHEY and SMNVEV (reference sequence). V lost 6 bases, J lost 3 bases, and 6 bases stayed unmatched.

This clonotype was counted at least ten times. This chain joins TRBV4-1 and TRBJ1-1; no definite D call. CDR3 length: 12 amino acids. The V end was cut by 1 base, the J end by 7 bases, with 7 bases between. Germline V CDR1 and CDR2: MGHRA, YSYEKL. The CDR3 reads CASSQVRSEAFF. CDR3 DNA: TGCGCCAGCAGCCAAGTTAGGAGTGAAGCTTTCTTT.

This clonotype was detected only a few times. The chain has TRBV5-1 and TRBJ2-7; the D gene is possibly TRBD1 (6 bases). V lost 0 bases to trimming and J lost 4 bases, with 11 bases between them. The CDR3 totals 14 residues. Germline assignment: CDR1 SGHRS and CDR2 YFSETQ. DNA for the CDR3: TGCGCCAGCAGCTTGGTGGGGGCAGGGTACGAGCAGTACTTC. Translating gives CASSLVGAGYEQYF.